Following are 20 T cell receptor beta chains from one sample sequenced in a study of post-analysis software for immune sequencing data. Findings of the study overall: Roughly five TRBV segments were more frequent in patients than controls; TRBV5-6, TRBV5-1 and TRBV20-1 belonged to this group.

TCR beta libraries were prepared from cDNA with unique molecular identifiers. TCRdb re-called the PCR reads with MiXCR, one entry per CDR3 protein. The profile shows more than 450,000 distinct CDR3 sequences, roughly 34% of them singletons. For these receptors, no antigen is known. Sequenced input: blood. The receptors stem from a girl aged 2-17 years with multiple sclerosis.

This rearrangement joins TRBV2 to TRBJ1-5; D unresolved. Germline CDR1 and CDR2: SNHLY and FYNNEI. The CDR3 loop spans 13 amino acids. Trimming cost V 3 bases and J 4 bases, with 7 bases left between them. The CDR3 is CASSEVENQPQHF. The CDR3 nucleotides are TGTGCCAGCAGTGAGGTAGAAAATCAGCCCCAGCATTTT.

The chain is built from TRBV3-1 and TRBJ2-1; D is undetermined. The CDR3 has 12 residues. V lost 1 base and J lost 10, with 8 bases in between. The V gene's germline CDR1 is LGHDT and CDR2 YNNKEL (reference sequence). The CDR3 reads CASSQVGEEQFF. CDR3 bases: TGTGCCAGCAGCCAAGTCGGAGAAGAGCAGTTCTTC.

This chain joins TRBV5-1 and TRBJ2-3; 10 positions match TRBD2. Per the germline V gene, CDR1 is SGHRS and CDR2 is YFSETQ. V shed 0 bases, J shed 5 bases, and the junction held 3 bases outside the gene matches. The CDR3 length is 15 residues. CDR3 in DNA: TGCGCCAGCAGCTTGGACCTAGCGGGGGAAGATACGCAGTATTTT. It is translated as CASSLDLAGEDTQYF.

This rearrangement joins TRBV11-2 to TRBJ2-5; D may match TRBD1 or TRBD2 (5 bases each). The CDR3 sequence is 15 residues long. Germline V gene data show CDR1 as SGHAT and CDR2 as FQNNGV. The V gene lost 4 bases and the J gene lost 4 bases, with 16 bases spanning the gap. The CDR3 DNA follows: TGTGCCAGCAGCTGGTTGGGACGACGAGGAGAGACCCAGTACTTC. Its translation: CASSWLGRRGETQYF.

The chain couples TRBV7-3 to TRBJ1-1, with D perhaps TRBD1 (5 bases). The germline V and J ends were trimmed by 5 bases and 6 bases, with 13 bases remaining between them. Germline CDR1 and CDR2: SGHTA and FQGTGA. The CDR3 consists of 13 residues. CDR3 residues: CASSPTRGPEAFF. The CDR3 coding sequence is TGTGCCAGCAGCCCGACCCGGGGCCCTGAAGCTTTCTTT.

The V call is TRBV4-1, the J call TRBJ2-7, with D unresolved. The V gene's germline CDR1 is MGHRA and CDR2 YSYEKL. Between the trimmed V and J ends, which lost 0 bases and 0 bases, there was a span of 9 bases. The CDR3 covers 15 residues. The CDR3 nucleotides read TGCGCCAGCAGCCAAGAGAACGGCGGCTCCTACGAGCAGTACTTC. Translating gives CASSQENGGSYEQYF.

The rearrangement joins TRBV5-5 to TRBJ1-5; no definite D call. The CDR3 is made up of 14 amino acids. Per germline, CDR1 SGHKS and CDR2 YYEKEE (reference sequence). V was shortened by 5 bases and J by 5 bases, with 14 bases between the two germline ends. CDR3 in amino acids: CASSKDGEDQPQHF. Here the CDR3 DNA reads TGTGCCAGCAGTAAGGACGGGGAGGATCAGCCCCAGCATTTT.

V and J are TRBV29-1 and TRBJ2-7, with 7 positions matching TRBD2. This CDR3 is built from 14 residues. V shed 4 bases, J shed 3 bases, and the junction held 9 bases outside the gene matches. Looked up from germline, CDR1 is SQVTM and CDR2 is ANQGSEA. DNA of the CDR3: TGCAGCGTTGGGGACGGGGCGGGGGTCTACGAGCAGTACTTC. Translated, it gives CSVGDGAGVYEQYF.

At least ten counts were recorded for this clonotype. The CDR3 bases are TGTGCCAGCAGTTCGTCCGGGACAACAATCTACAATGAGCAGTTCTTC. Encoded protein: CASSSSGTTIYNEQFF. The gene calls are TRBV6-5 and TRBJ2-1; D perhaps matches TRBD1 (6 bases). Germline V gene lookup returns CDR1 MNHEY and CDR2 SVGAGI. The CDR3 spans 16 residues. V dropped 4 bases and J dropped 3 bases, with 16 bases sitting between them.

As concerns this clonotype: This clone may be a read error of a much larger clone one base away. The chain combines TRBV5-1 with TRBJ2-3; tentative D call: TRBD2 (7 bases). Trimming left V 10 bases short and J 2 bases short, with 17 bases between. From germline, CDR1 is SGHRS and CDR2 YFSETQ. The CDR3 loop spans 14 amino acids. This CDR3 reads CAARWGGTTDTQYF. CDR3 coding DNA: TGCGCCGCCCGGTGGGGGGGCACCACAGATACGCAGTATTTT.

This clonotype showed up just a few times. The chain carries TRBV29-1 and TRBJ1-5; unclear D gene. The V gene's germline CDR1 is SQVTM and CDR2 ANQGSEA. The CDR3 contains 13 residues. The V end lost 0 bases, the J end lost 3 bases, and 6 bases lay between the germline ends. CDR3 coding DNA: TGCAGCGTTGAAGATCCCCCCAATCAGCCCCAGCATTTT. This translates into CSVEDPPNQPQHF.

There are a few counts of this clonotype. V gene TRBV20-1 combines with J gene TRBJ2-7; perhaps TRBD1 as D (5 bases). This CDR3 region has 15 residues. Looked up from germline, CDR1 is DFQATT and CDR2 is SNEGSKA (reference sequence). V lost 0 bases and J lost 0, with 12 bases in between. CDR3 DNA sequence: TGCAGTGCTAGAGATGGGCGACAGCACTCCTACGAGCAGTACTTC. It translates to CSARDGRQHSYEQYF.

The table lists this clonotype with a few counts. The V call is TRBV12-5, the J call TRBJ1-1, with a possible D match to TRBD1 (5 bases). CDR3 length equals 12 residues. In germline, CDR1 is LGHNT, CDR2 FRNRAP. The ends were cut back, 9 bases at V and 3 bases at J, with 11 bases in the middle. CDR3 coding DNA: TGTGCTAGGGCGGGGGACTACACTGAAGCTTTCTTT. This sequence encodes CARAGDYTEAFF.

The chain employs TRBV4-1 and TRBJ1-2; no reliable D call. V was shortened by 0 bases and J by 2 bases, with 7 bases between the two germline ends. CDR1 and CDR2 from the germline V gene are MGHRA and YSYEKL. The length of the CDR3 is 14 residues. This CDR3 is CASSQDTRNYGYTF. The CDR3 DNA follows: TGCGCCAGCAGCCAAGATACAAGAAACTATGGCTACACCTTC.

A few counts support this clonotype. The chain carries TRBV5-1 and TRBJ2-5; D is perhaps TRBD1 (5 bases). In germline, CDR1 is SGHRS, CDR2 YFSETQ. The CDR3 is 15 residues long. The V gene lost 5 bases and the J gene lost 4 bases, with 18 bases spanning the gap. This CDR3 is CASRASHLQGETQYF. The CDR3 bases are TGCGCCAGCAGAGCCAGCCATCTCCAGGGAGAGACCCAGTACTTC.

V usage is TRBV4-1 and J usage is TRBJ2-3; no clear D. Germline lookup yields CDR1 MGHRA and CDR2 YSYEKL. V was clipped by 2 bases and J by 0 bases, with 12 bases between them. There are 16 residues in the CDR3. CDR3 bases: TGCGCCAGCAGCCAAAGGGATACGCTCAGCACAGATACGCAGTATTTT. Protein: CASSQRDTLSTDTQYF.

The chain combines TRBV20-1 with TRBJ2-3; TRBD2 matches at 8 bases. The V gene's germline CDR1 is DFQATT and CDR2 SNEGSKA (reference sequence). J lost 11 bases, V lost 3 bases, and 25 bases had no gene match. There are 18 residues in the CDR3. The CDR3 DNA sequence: TGCAGTGCTAGCCGGATAGTAGCGGGGAACCCGAGGCCCGGCAAGCAGTATTTT. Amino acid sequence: CSASRIVAGNPRPGKQYF.

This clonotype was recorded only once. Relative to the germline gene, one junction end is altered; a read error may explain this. The CDR3 here is CAAGAHGDTQYF. DNA of the CDR3: TGTGCGGCGGGGGCCCACGGAGATACACAGTATTTT. This rearrangement joins TRBV7-6 to TRBJ2-3, with a possible D match to TRBD2 (7 bases). Germline V gives CDR1 SGHVS, CDR2 FNYEAQ. CDR3 length: 12 amino acids.

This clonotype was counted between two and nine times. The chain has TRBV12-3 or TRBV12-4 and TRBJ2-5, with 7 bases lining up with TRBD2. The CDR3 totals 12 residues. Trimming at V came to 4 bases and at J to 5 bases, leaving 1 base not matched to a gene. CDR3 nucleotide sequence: TGTGCCAGCAGTTGGGGGGGGGAGACCCAGTACTTC. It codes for CASSWGGETQYF.

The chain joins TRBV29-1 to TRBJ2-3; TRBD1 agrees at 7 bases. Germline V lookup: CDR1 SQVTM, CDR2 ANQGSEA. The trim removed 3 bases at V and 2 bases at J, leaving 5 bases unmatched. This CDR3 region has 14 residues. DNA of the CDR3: TGCAGCGTTGAGGGACAGTACTCCACAGATACGCAGTATTTT. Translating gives CSVEGQYSTDTQYF.